One and the same sample provided the 15 T cell receptor beta chains below, sequenced in a study of blood T cell repertoires in COVID-19. The assay was immunoSEQ multiplex PCR, and TCRdb's table has in-frame clones only and misses some. The sample holds some 58,000 clones; 80% to 90% are singletons and the top ten take around 1.2%. Sample: peripheral blood. The receptors were sampled from a man in his forties or fifties with acute or convalescent COVID-19.

The V call is TRBV10-1, the J call TRBJ2-7, with a weak D call TRBD2 (5 bases). V shed 8 bases and J shed 5 bases, with 22 bases lying between them. Germline V gene data show CDR1 as WNHNN and CDR2 as SYGVQD (reference sequence). The CDR3 extends over 15 amino acids. The CDR3, as DNA: TGCGCCAGCCGCCGATTGGAGCGGTTTGCCCACGAGCAGTACTTC. It codes for CASRRLERFAHEQYF.

This chain uses TRBV19 with TRBJ1-5, with TRBD1 as a possible D gene (6 bases). Germline CDR1 and CDR2: LNHDA and SQIVND (reference sequence). V was shortened by 2 bases and J by 5 bases, with 10 bases between the two germline ends. This CDR3 contains 14 residues. CDR3 in amino acids: CASSIRGGDQPQHF. The DNA of the CDR3 is TGTGCCAGTAGTATAAGGGGGGGCGATCAGCCCCAGCATTTT.

J is TRBJ1-1 and V is TRBV5-4, with 8 positions matching TRBD1. CDR1 is SGHNT, CDR2 YYREEE, per germline (reference sequence). The CDR3 spans 15 residues. V shed 3 bases, J shed 2 bases, and the junction held 6 bases outside the gene matches. CDR3 in amino acids: CASSSRQGPNTEAFF. CDR3 coding DNA: TGTGCCAGCAGCTCAAGACAGGGGCCAAACACTGAAGCTTTCTTT.

The V call is TRBV4-2, the J call TRBJ2-5; TRBD2 matches 12 bases. Germline CDR1 LGHNA, CDR2 YNFKEQ. CDR3 length: 20 amino acids. Trimming cost V 0 bases and J 7 bases; bases outside gene matches: 18. The CDR3 sequence is CASSQDPPRTSGNPWATQYF. The DNA of the CDR3 is TGTGCCAGCAGCCAAGACCCCCCTCGGACTAGCGGGAACCCCTGGGCGACCCAGTACTTC.

The genes are TRBV6-5 and TRBJ1-5, with D unclear. Germline V gene sequence: CDR1 MNHEY, CDR2 SVGAGI. V lost 5 bases, J lost 0 bases, and 11 bases lay in between. CDR3 length: 15 residues. CDR3 sequence: CASSRREYSNQPQHF. DNA of the CDR3: TGTGCCAGCAGTCGGCGGGAATATAGCAATCAGCCCCAGCATTTT.

The chain employs TRBV5-8 and TRBJ2-1; 7 bases fit TRBD2. Germline values: CDR1 SGHTS, CDR2 YDEGEE. The CDR3 loop spans 15 amino acids. J was trimmed by 2 bases and V by 3 bases; bases with no gene match: 5. Here the CDR3 DNA reads TGTGCCAGCAGCTCCGAGGGGACTACCTACAATGAGCAGTTCTTC. This sequence encodes CASSSEGTTYNEQFF.

This clone has only one observation. The chain employs TRBV6-5 and TRBJ2-2; possible D gene TRBD2, 5 bases. CDR3 length: 15 residues. Germline-derived CDR1 and CDR2 are MNHEY and SVGAGI. V was pared by 10 bases and J by 2 bases, with 17 bases between. The CDR3 here is CAIPQWRPNTGELFF. Written as DNA, the CDR3 is TGTGCCATTCCCCAATGGAGGCCTAACACCGGGGAGCTGTTTTTT.

The rearrangement uses TRBV12-3 or TRBV12-4 and TRBJ2-2; no firm D call. This CDR3 region has 12 residues. Between the trimmed V and J ends, which lost 5 bases and 3 bases, there was a span of 4 bases. The CDR3 DNA reads TGTGCCAGCAGTCCCGACACCGGGGAGCTGTTTTTT. As protein: CASSPDTGELFF.

The chain uses TRBV6-5 and TRBJ1-5; maybe TRBD1 (5 bases). The CDR3 loop spans 14 amino acids. The V end was cut by 5 bases, the J end by 5 bases, with 13 bases between. Germline CDR1 reads MNHEY; CDR2 reads SVGAGI. The CDR3 loop reads CASSRRQPDQPQHF. CDR3 bases: TGTGCCAGCAGTCGACGACAGCCGGATCAGCCCCAGCATTTT.

J is TRBJ1-1 and V is TRBV6-1; D possibly corresponds to TRBD1 (5 bases). Looked up from germline, CDR1 is MNHNS and CDR2 is SASEGT. Trimming took off 0 bases at V and 1 base at J, with 12 bases between the two ends. CDR3 length equals 16 residues. CDR3 sequence reads: CASSEATDRWNTEAFF. The CDR3 nucleotides are TGTGCCAGCAGTGAAGCGACTGACAGATGGAACACTGAAGCTTTCTTT.

The chain joins TRBV29-1 to TRBJ1-5, with TRBD1 as a possible D gene (6 bases). There are 13 residues in the CDR3. V shed 4 bases and J shed 4 bases, with 11 bases lying between them. Germline loops: CDR1 SQVTM, CDR2 ANQGSEA. The DNA for the CDR3 is TGCAGCGTTGCTTCAGGGGTAAATCAGCCCCAGCATTTT. Amino acid sequence: CSVASGVNQPQHF.

The chain combines TRBV11-3 with TRBJ2-2, with 11 bases that match TRBD1. V shed 4 bases and J 6 bases; nucleotides not matched to a gene: 16. Germline CDR1 is SGHNT and CDR2 is YENEEA. The CDR3 extends over 19 amino acids. The CDR3 here is CASSSSRRTGGVLPGELFF. The CDR3, as DNA: TGTGCCAGCAGCTCGAGCCGTCGGACAGGGGGCGTACTCCCCGGGGAGCTGTTTTTT.

The chain uses TRBV5-6 and TRBJ1-1; D is uncertain. With 0 bases removed from V and 3 bases from J, the gap between germline ends came to 6 bases. The CDR3 is 13 amino acids. Germline lookup yields CDR1 SGHDT and CDR2 YYEEEE. The DNA of the CDR3 is TGTGCCAGCAGCTTGGGGAGTCACACTGAAGCTTTCTTT. It specifies CASSLGSHTEAFF.

The rearrangement links TRBV4-1 to TRBJ1-6, with TRBD1 as a possible D gene (5 bases). The germline gives CDR1 MGHRA, CDR2 YSYEKL. The CDR3 covers 15 residues. V gave up 4 bases and J gave up 7 bases, with 14 bases separating them. The CDR3 protein is CASSLTDSGNSPLHF. In DNA form, the CDR3 reads TGCGCCAGCAGCCTAACCGACAGTGGGAATTCACCCCTCCACTTT.

The V call is TRBV6-5, the J call TRBJ1-2; 7 nucleotides line up with TRBD1. Germline CDR1 and CDR2: MNHEY and SVGAGI. V was pared by 6 bases and J by 5 bases, with 6 bases of the junction left unmatched. There are 13 residues in the CDR3. The CDR3: CASSLDRIYGYTF. CDR3 DNA: TGTGCCAGCAGCCTGGACAGGATTTATGGCTACACCTTC.